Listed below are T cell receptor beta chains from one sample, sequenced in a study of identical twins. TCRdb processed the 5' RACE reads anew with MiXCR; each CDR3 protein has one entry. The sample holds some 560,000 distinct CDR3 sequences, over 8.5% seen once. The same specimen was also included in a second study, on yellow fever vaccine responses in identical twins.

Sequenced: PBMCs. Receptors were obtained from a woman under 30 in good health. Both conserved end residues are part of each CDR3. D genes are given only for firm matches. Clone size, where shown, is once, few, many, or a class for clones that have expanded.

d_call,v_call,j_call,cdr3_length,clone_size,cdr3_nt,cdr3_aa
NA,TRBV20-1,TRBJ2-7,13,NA,TGCAGTGCTAGTGATCGGGGAACCTACGAGCAGTACTTC,CSASDRGTYEQYF
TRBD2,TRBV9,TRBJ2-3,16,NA,TGTGCCAGCAGCGCCGCTAGCGGGGGGGCCGGTGATACGCAGTATTTT,CASSAASGGAGDTQYF
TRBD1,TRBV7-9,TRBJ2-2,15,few,TGTGCCAGCAGACCCGGGACAGGGACCACCGGGGAGCTGTTTTTT,CASRPGTGTTGELFF
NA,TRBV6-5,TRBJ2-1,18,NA,TGTGCCAGCAGATATACCCGGGACGGAGCCTTTAGCTACAATGAGCAGTTCTTC,CASRYTRDGAFSYNEQFF
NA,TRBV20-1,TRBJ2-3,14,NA,TGCAGTGCCCCCCGGCAGGCAAGCACAGATACGCAGTATTTT,CSAPRQASTDTQYF
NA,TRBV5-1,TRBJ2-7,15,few,TGCGCCAGCAGCCTGGAGGGGGCCACCTCCTACGAGCAGTACTTC,CASSLEGATSYEQYF
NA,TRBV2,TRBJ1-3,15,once,TGTGCCAGCGCCCCCCGTTGGAGCCATGGAAACACCATATATTTT,CASAPRWSHGNTIYF
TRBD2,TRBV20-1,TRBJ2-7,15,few,TGCAGTGCTAGAATGTCGCTAGCGGGAGGTTACGAGCAGTACTTC,CSARMSLAGGYEQYF
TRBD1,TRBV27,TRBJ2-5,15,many,TGTGCCAGCAGCCTCCGGGACAGGGTGTCGGAGACCCAGTACTTC,CASSLRDRVSETQYF
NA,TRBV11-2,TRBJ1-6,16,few,TGTGCCAGCAGCTTAGTCGTCGGCTCCTATAATTCACCCCTCCACTTT,CASSLVVGSYNSPLHF